The sequence of this T cell receptor beta chain was determined in a study of T cell repertoires in cytomegalovirus infection. About the study: Both CMV infection and a matching HLA type were indicated by public TCR beta signatures.

One entry per CDR3 protein, called by TCRdb with MiXCR from the reads. Seen here are hundreds of thousands of distinct CDR3 sequences, 8% to 10% observed once, and the top ten hold roughly 4.5%. The study's findings and limits: There were HLA-C-restricted CMV-specific TCR beta clonotypes dominating the ex vivo response.

CDR1 and CDR2 from the germline V gene are MDHEN and SYDVKM. Trimming took 2 bases from V and 3 from J, leaving 13 bases between them. The CDR3 consists of 15 residues. On this clonotype: The antigen remains unidentified.

The sample consisted of PBMCs. This sequence was found in a human donor in good health (CMV status not recorded). Some clones in this sample may be carry-over from other donors' samples. The V call is TRBV28, the J call TRBJ2-5; weak D call: TRBD2 (5 bases). The CDR3 region has the DNA TGTGCCAGCAGTTTAAGAAGGAGCGGAGAAGAGACCCAGTACTTC. It yields the protein CASSLRRSGEETQYF.